This T cell receptor (beta chain) is from a study of blood T cell repertoires in COVID-19. Study details: Some COVID-19 samples were acute and others convalescent; all came from the United States, Italy and Spain. PBMCs, B-cell-depleted T cells, or T cells were the source of the cDNA or gDNA that made up the material.

CDR3 length: 18 residues. Losses at the gene ends were 4 bases for V and 0 bases for J; bases not matched to a gene: 11. Looked up from germline, CDR1 is MDHEN and CDR2 is SYDVKM. Sequencing used immunoSEQ multiplex PCR; TCRdb keeps in-frame clones, though not all of them. Of some 260,000 clones in the sample, 70% to 75% were seen once. This clonotype was obtained from a woman older than 75 with acute or convalescent COVID-19. What was sequenced was peripheral blood. The chain employs TRBV28 and TRBJ2-2; 7 bases align to TRBD1. CDR3 in amino acids: CASSSGYRGQTNTGELFF. CDR3 in DNA: TGTGCCAGCAGTTCCGGTTATAGGGGACAGACGAACACCGGGGAGCTGTTTTTT. Based on the CDR3 plus reference TRBV28 and TRBJ2-2, the full variable domain is DVKVTQSSRYLVKRTGEKVFLECVQDMDHENMFWYRQDPGLGLRLIYFSYDVKMKEKGDIPEGYSVSREKKERFSLILESASTNQTSMYLCASSSGYRGQTNTGELFFGEGSRLTVL.